These T cell receptor beta chains were read from a single sample in a study of shared clonotypes between healthy human individuals. Produced via immunoSEQ multiplex PCR; TCRdb's table is partial and in-frame only. The sample records a few million clones, approximately 93% being singletons. The specimen was naive CD4+ T cells from PBMCs. These receptor sequences come from a man in his late teens or twenties in good health. Some clones in this sample may be carry-over from other donors' samples. CDR3s include the opening cysteine and the closing phenylalanine or tryptophan. D genes are given only for firm matches. Only some rows state a clone size, as once, few, many or a class for expanded clones.

clone size	V gene	D gene	J gene	CDR3 protein	CDR3 DNA
NA	TRBV2	NA	TRBJ1-1	CASSPEMDTEAFF	TGTGCCAGCAGCCCCGAGATGGACACTGAAGCTTTCTTT
NA	TRBV4-1	TRBD2	TRBJ2-3	CASSQAERGHTDTQYF	TGCGCCAGCAGCCAAGCGGAGCGGGGGCATACAGATACGCAGTATTTT
NA	TRBV7-2	NA	TRBJ2-1	CASRLAVEQFF	TGTGCCAGCAGACTCGCCGTGGAGCAGTTCTTC
NA	TRBV18	NA	TRBJ1-1	CASSPIGPTEAFF	TGTGCCAGCTCACCGATCGGACCCACTGAAGCTTTCTTT
NA	TRBV19	TRBD1	TRBJ1-2	CASSNPTGQGLTNYGYTF	TGTGCCAGTAGTAACCCCACGGGACAGGGGCTCACTAACTATGGCTACACCTTC
NA	TRBV5-4	TRBD1	TRBJ2-5	CASSARTGVQETQYF	TGTGCCAGCAGCGCGAGGACAGGGGTCCAAGAGACCCAGTACTTC
NA	TRBV5-1	TRBD2	TRBJ2-2	CASSFPTSVNTGELFF	TGCGCCAGCAGCTTTCCGACTAGCGTTAACACCGGGGAGCTGTTTTTT
NA	TRBV27	NA	TRBJ2-5	CASSLRGRGYQETQYF	TGTGCCAGCAGTTTACGGGGGCGCGGGTACCAAGAGACCCAGTACTTC
NA	TRBV5-5	TRBD2	TRBJ2-7	CASSPPGGIDEQYF	TGTGCCAGCAGCCCCCCCGGGGGGATCGACGAGCAGTACTTC
once	TRBV5-1	NA	TRBJ1-1	CASSLAPGTEAFF	TGCGCCAGCAGCTTGGCCCCGGGCACTGAAGCTTTCTTT
NA	TRBV30	NA	TRBJ2-5	CAWSFWRETQYF	TGTGCCTGGAGTTTCTGGAGGGAGACCCAGTACTTC
NA	TRBV28	TRBD1	TRBJ2-7	CASHGTGGLSYEQYF	TGTGCCAGCCACGGGACAGGGGGACTCTCCTACGAGCAGTACTTC
NA	TRBV6-1	NA	TRBJ2-7	CASSEDSARGQYF	TGTGCCAGCAGTGAAGATTCCGCGAGGGGGCAGTACTTC
NA	TRBV28	TRBD2	TRBJ2-2	CASSLLETSVGELFF	TGTGCCAGCAGTTTATTAGAGACTAGCGTCGGGGAGCTGTTTTTT
NA	TRBV9	NA	TRBJ2-5	CASSVEPGETQYF	TGTGCCAGCAGCGTAGAACCAGGCGAGACCCAGTACTTC
NA	TRBV19	NA	TRBJ1-5	CASSKAPGELPQHF	TGTGCCAGTAGTAAGGCGCCAGGGGAATTGCCCCAGCATTTT
NA	TRBV5-4	TRBD2	TRBJ2-3	CASSLITSSAQSGNTQYF	TGTGCCAGCAGCTTGATCACCTCTAGCGCCCAAAGCGGGAATACGCAGTATTTT
NA	TRBV5-4	TRBD1	TRBJ1-5	CASSFSRTGTYSNQPQHF	TGTGCCAGCAGCTTTTCCAGGACAGGCACCTATAGCAATCAGCCCCAGCATTTT
NA	TRBV29-1	TRBD1	TRBJ2-1	CSGRGQGFGEQFF	TGCAGCGGGCGGGGACAGGGTTTTGGTGAGCAGTTCTTC
NA	TRBV5-1	TRBD1	TRBJ2-7	CASSLTILGQGAYEQYF	TGCGCCAGCAGCTTGACCATACTAGGACAGGGGGCCTACGAGCAGTACTTC
NA	TRBV28	NA	TRBJ2-2	CATTGGPFPGELFF	TGTGCCACCACGGGGGGCCCCTTCCCCGGGGAGCTGTTTTTT
NA	TRBV14	TRBD2	TRBJ2-1	CASSQGLAGAQEQFF	TGTGCCAGCAGCCAAGGCCTAGCGGGAGCACAGGAGCAGTTCTTC
NA	TRBV5-4	NA	TRBJ2-2	CASSWGVGTGELFF	TGTGCCAGCAGCTGGGGGGTCGGCACCGGGGAGCTGTTTTTT
NA	TRBV5-1	NA	TRBJ1-1	CASTRGRVNTEAFF	TGCGCCAGCACTCGGGGCCGGGTGAACACTGAAGCTTTCTTT